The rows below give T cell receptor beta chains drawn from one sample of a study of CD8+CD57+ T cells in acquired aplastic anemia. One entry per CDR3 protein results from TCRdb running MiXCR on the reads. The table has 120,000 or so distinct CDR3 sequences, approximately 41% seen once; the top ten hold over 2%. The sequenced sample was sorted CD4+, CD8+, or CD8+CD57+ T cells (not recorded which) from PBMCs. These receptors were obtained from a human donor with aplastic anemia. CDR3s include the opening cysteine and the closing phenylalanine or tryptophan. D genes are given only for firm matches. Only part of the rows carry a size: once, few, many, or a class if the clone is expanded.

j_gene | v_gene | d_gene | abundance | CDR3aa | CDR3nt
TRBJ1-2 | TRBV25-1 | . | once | CASSESGQGYGCTF | TGTGCCAGCAGTGAATCGGGGCAGGGTTATGGCTGCACCTTC
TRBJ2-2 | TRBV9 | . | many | CASSVDGFPTGELFF | TGTGCCAGCAGCGTAGACGGCTTCCCAACCGGGGAGCTGTTTTTT
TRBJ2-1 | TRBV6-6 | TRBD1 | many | CASTLTGVNEQFF | TGTGCCAGCACTCTAACAGGGGTCAATGAGCAGTTCTTC
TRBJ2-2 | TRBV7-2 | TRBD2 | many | CASSSGLRGSGELFF | TGTGCCAGCAGCAGTGGGCTGCGGGGGTCCGGGGAGCTGTTTTTT
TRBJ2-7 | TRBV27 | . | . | CASSLSRGAYEQYF | TGTGCCAGCAGTTTATCGAGGGGGGCCTACGAGCAGTACTTC
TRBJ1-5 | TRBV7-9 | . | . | CASSLVQGQPQHF | TGTGCCAGCAGCTTAGTACAGGGCCAGCCCCAGCATTTT
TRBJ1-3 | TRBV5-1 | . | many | CASSLLQGRGNTIYF | TGCGCCAGCAGCCTCCTCCAGGGCCGTGGAAACACCATATATTTT
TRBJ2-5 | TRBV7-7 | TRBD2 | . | CASSLDGRGGEETQYF | TGTGCCAGCAGCTTAGACGGACGGGGGGGAGAGGAGACCCAGTACTTC
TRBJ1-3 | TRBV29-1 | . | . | CSVGGAGNTMYF | TGCAGCGTTGGTGGGGCTGGAAACACCATGTATTTT
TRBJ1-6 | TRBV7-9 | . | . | CASRPPQGKDSPLHF | TGTGCCAGCAGACCCCCTCAGGGAAAAGATTCACCCCTCCACTTT
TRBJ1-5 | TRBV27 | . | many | CASRARGHSNQPQHF | TGTGCCAGCAGGGCCCGGGGTCATAGCAATCAGCCCCAGCATTTT
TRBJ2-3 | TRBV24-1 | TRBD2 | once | CATSDYLAGALPDTQYF | TGTGCCACCAGTGACTACCTAGCGGGGGCCCTGCCAGATACGCAGTATTTT
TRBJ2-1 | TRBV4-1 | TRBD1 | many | CASSRDRVMHEQFF | TGCGCCAGTTCAAGGGACAGGGTTATGCATGAGCAGTTCTTC
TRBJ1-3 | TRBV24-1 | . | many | CATSDFPGNSGNTIYF | TGTGCCACCAGTGATTTTCCCGGTAACTCTGGAAACACCATATATTTT
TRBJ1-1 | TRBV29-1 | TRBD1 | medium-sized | CSVEGETGGRTEAFF | TGCAGCGTTGAAGGGGAGACAGGGGGTAGAACTGAAGCTTTCTTT
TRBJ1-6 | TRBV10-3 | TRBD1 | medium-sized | CAISGGGQSSYNSPLHF | TGTGCCATCAGTGGCGGGGGACAGAGCTCCTATAATTCACCCCTCCACTTT